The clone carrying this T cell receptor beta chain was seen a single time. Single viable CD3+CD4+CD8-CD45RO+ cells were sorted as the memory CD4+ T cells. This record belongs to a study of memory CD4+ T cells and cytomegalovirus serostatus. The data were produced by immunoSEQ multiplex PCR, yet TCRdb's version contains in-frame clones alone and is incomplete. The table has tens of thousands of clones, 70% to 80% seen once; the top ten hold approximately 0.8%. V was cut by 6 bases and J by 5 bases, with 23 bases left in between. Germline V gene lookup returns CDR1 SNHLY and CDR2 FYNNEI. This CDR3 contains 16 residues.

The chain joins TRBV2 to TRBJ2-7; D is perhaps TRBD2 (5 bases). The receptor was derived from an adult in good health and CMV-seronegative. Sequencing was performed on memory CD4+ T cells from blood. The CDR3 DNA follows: TGTGCCAGCAGCGAACCTCCTACTAGATCGGGAAACGAGCAGTACTTC. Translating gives CASSEPPTRSGNEQYF.